This TCR beta chain was obtained from a study of T-cell reconstitution after alpha-beta-depleted transplantation in children. The CDR3 extends over 13 amino acids. Looked up from germline, CDR1 is SQVTM and CDR2 is ANQGSEA. Trimming removed 4 bases at V and 0 bases at J, with 6 bases between. Findings and limits, study-wide: After transplant, high TCRbeta diversity at day 60 in some patients arose from surviving recipient T cells and thymic progenitors. When one year had passed after transplant, most T-cell counts and diversity came from newly produced T cells. About two months after transplant, alpha-beta T cells reportedly came from several hundred expanded graft clones.

The TCRbeta library incorporated unique molecular identifiers. In TCRdb, the PCR reads were re-called with MiXCR into one record per CDR3 protein. The sample contains some 840,000 distinct CDR3 sequences, roughly 16% of which appear only once. This clonotype was picked up a small number of times. Its matching antigen is unknown. This chain connects TRBV29-1 to TRBJ1-4; D unclear. This material consisted of PBMCs, mostly from graft donor cells, taken 360 days after TCRalphabeta/CD19-depleted stem cell transplant. The receptor comes from a male patient aged 10 to 17 who had a stem cell transplant for acute lymphoblastic leukemia, so the T cells may come from the graft donor. The CDR3 reads CSVVGTTNEKLFF. The CDR3 nucleotides read TGCAGCGTTGTGGGAACAACTAATGAAAAACTGTTTTTT. Combining the CDR3 with reference TRBV29-1 and TRBJ1-4 gives the whole variable domain SAVISQKPSRDICQRGTSLTIQCQVDSQVTMMFWYRQQPGQSLTLIATANQGSEATYESGFVIDKFPISRPNLTFSTLTVSNMSPEDSSIYLCSVVGTTNEKLFFGSGTQLSVL.